A selection of T cell receptor beta chains follows, all from one sample in a study of cytomegalovirus exposure and HLA in healthy donors. Repertoires were generated with immunoSEQ multiplex PCR, while TCRdb's copy carries only in-frame clones and drops some. The table includes some 180,000 clones, about 81% detected once. The sequencing input was PBMCs. All receptors come from a woman aged 25-40 years in good health and CMV-seronegative. Both conserved end residues are part of each CDR3. D genes are given only for firm matches. Rows may omit the clone size; those that give it use once, few, many or a size class.

v_call,clone_size,j_call,d_call,cdr3_nt,cdr3_aa
TRBV6-1,many,TRBJ1-2,TRBD1,TGTGCCAGCAGTGATAGGACAGGGGTTAACTATGGCTACACCTTC,CASSDRTGVNYGYTF
TRBV30,.,TRBJ1-1,.,TGTGCCTGGAGTGCCTCCAGTGAAAGAGCTTTCTTT,CAWSASSERAFF
TRBV18,.,TRBJ1-5,TRBD1,TGTGCCAGCTCACCGGACAGGCGGGAGCCCCAGCATTTT,CASSPDRREPQHF
TRBV9,.,TRBJ1-1,.,TGTGCCAGCAACACGGGGGGAAACACTGAAGCTTTCTTT,CASNTGGNTEAFF
TRBV29-1,.,TRBJ1-3,.,TGCAGCGCCCGGTCAGGGGCTCGTGGAAACACCATATATTTT,CSARSGARGNTIYF
TRBV6-1,.,TRBJ1-1,.,TGTGCCAGCAGTGAAGACGGAGGGTTAACTGAAGCTTTCTTT,CASSEDGGLTEAFF
TRBV15,.,TRBJ2-1,TRBD1,TGTGCCACCAGCTCTCAGGGGGTTTCCTACAATGAGCAGTTCTTC,CATSSQGVSYNEQFF
TRBV6-6,.,TRBJ1-2,.,TGTGCCACCCCACAACATGGCTACACCTTC,CATPQHGYTF
TRBV5-1,.,TRBJ2-7,.,TGCGCCAGCGGTAATCCGGACAGCCCCTACGAGCAGTACTTC,CASGNPDSPYEQYF
TRBV6-6,.,TRBJ2-7,TRBD1,TGTGCCAGCAGTGCGTGGGGACAGGGGGCATCCTACGAGCAGTACTTC,CASSAWGQGASYEQYF
TRBV11-2,.,TRBJ1-2,.,TGTGCCAGCAGCTTAGCGAGGAGCTCTCCCTATGGCTACACCTTC,CASSLARSSPYGYTF
TRBV2,few,TRBJ2-2,.,TGTGCCAGCAAGAGTCAGGCGAACACCGGGGAGCTGTTTTTT,CASKSQANTGELFF
TRBV5-6,once,TRBJ1-2,.,TGTGCCAGCAGCTTGGATCGGAGGGGCGCAAACTATGGCTACACCTTC,CASSLDRRGANYGYTF
TRBV6-1,.,TRBJ2-2,.,TGTGCCAGCAGGGACAGAACGAACACCGGGGAGCTGTTTTTT,CASRDRTNTGELFF
TRBV2,.,TRBJ1-4,.,TGTGCCAGCAGGCCCGGGGGGGCAACTAATGAAAAACTGTTTTTT,CASRPGGATNEKLFF
TRBV29-1,.,TRBJ1-1,.,TGCAGCGTTGTATCGGCGGGGGCGACTGAAGCTTTCTTT,CSVVSAGATEAFF
TRBV6-6,.,TRBJ2-5,TRBD2,TGTGCCAGCAGTCTCTATAGCGGGAGGGCCAGAGAGACCCAGTACTTC,CASSLYSGRARETQYF
TRBV19,.,TRBJ2-4,TRBD1,TGTGCCAGTAGCTGGACAGGGGGCAAAAACATTCAGTACTTC,CASSWTGGKNIQYF
TRBV5-6,.,TRBJ2-1,TRBD1,TGTGCCAGCAGCTCCGAGCTGGACAGGGGCGGCGAGCAGTTCTTC,CASSSELDRGGEQFF
TRBV27,.,TRBJ1-1,.,TGTGCCAGCAGTTTAGCGGGGGCGACTTTTAGAGGCACTGAAGCTTTCTTT,CASSLAGATFRGTEAFF
TRBV7-5,.,TRBJ1-2,.,TGTGTCAGAAGCCCACCTTCCGACAGGAACGACTATGGCTACACCTTC,CVRSPPSDRNDYGYTF
TRBV15,.,TRBJ2-5,.,TGTGCCACCAGCAGCCTGGGGCAGGTCCAAGAGACCCAGTACTTC,CATSSLGQVQETQYF
TRBV10-3,.,TRBJ2-3,.,TGTGCCATCAGTGTCGAGATTCCTAGCACAGATACGCAGTATTTT,CAISVEIPSTDTQYF
TRBV9,few,TRBJ1-6,.,TGTGCCAGCAGCCCGGGGCAGGGGAATTCACCCCTCCACTTT,CASSPGQGNSPLHF
TRBV6-1,.,TRBJ1-2,.,TGTGCCAGCAGTGAAGCGCATCAGGGCCCCGCTGGCTACACTTTC,CASSEAHQGPAGYTF
TRBV5-1,.,TRBJ1-2,.,TGCGCCAGCAGCTCCCTCGGGACAACTGACATTAACGGCTACACCTTC,CASSSLGTTDINGYTF
TRBV10-2,.,TRBJ2-7,TRBD2,TGCGCCAGCAGTGTCCGCGGACTAGCGACCTCCCTGGAGCAGTACTTC,CASSVRGLATSLEQYF
TRBV29-1,.,TRBJ1-2,.,TGCAGCGTGGGGGGGGCGAGAGGCTATGGCTACACCTTC,CSVGGARGYGYTF
TRBV5-1,.,TRBJ1-1,.,TGCGCCAGCAGCTTGGCACAGGTCGGGCACACTGAAGCTTTCTTT,CASSLAQVGHTEAFF
TRBV29-1,.,TRBJ1-5,TRBD1,TGCAGCGTTGGAGACAGGGGTTATCAGCCCCAGCATTTT,CSVGDRGYQPQHF
TRBV5-4,.,TRBJ1-6,TRBD1,TGTGCCAGCAGCCTCAGACCCACAGACAGGGATGGGTCACCCCTCCACTTT,CASSLRPTDRDGSPLHF
TRBV7-3,.,TRBJ2-3,.,TGTGCCAGCAGCTTAAAACTAGTCACAGATACGCAGTATTTT,CASSLKLVTDTQYF
TRBV5-1,.,TRBJ1-3,TRBD1,TGCGCCAGCAGCTCATACCCGACAGGGGGCGCGATTTCCGGAAACACCATATATTTT,CASSSYPTGGAISGNTIYF
TRBV30,.,TRBJ2-7,.,TGTGCCTGGAGTGTAAGGGAGTACGAGCAGTACTTC,CAWSVREYEQYF
TRBV27,.,TRBJ2-3,TRBD2,TGTGCCAGCAGTTCTCGTCCGGGACTAGCGGGGGTCAGGGCAGATACGCAGTATTTT,CASSSRPGLAGVRADTQYF
TRBV5-8,.,TRBJ2-3,.,TGTGCCAGCAGCCCCCGAGGGGGTAACACAGATACGCAGTATTTT,CASSPRGGNTDTQYF
TRBV5-4,.,TRBJ2-1,.,TGTGCCAGCAGCTTGGTATTTCAGGGCAACAATGAGCAGTTCTTC,CASSLVFQGNNEQFF
TRBV10-1,.,TRBJ1-1,.,TGCGCCAGCAGTGAAGCAGGCTTGAACACTGAAGCTTTCTTT,CASSEAGLNTEAFF
TRBV6-6,.,TRBJ2-7,TRBD2,TGTGCCAGCAGGGGGACTAGCGGGGGATCCTACGAGCAGTACTTC,CASRGTSGGSYEQYF
TRBV19,.,TRBJ2-5,.,TGTGCCAGTAGCCCCAACTCCGGGAGAGAGACCCAGTACTTC,CASSPNSGRETQYF
TRBV5-1,once,TRBJ1-5,.,TGCGCCAGCAGCTTCGGCGGCGATCAGCCCCAGCATTTT,CASSFGGDQPQHF
TRBV6-1,once,TRBJ2-3,TRBD1,TGTGCCAGCAGTGAACGCAGGGGGCAGGCTAGCACAGATACGCAGTATTTT,CASSERRGQASTDTQYF
TRBV2,.,TRBJ2-4,.,TGTGCCAGCAGTCGCGGAGAACTAGCCAAAAACATTCAGTACTTC,CASSRGELAKNIQYF
TRBV5-8,.,TRBJ1-5,TRBD1,TGTGCCAGCAGCCGAGTGCAGGGGGCATCTCAGCCCCAGCATTTT,CASSRVQGASQPQHF
TRBV2,.,TRBJ1-3,.,TGTGCCACTCAGGGGAACACCATATATTTT,CATQGNTIYF
TRBV7-9,.,TRBJ1-5,.,TGTGCCAGCGGCAGGGACTATCAGCCCCAGCATTTT,CASGRDYQPQHF
TRBV11-2,once,TRBJ1-1,.,TGTGCCAGCAGCTTACAGGCCTTAAGGGGTGAAGCTTTCTTT,CASSLQALRGEAFF
TRBV20-1,.,TRBJ2-7,.,TGCAGTGCCGCAGACTACGAGCAGTACTTC,CSAADYEQYF
TRBV6-6,.,TRBJ1-2,TRBD1,TGTGCCAGCAATAAAGGGGACAGGCCCGACTATGGCTACACCTTC,CASNKGDRPDYGYTF
TRBV27,.,TRBJ2-5,.,TGTGCCAGCAGTTCACCGGCACAGGGTTACCAAGAGACCCAGTACTTC,CASSSPAQGYQETQYF
TRBV5-1,once,TRBJ2-3,.,TGCGCCAGCAGCTTGGGCCTGGGGAGTAGCACAGATACGCAGTATTTT,CASSLGLGSSTDTQYF
TRBV10-1,.,TRBJ2-3,TRBD1,TGCGCCAGCAGTGAACAGGGGGGCACAGATACGCAGTATTTT,CASSEQGGTDTQYF
TRBV28,.,TRBJ1-5,.,TGTGCCAGCACCCCCCAACAGGGAGGGACGCATTTT,CASTPQQGGTHF